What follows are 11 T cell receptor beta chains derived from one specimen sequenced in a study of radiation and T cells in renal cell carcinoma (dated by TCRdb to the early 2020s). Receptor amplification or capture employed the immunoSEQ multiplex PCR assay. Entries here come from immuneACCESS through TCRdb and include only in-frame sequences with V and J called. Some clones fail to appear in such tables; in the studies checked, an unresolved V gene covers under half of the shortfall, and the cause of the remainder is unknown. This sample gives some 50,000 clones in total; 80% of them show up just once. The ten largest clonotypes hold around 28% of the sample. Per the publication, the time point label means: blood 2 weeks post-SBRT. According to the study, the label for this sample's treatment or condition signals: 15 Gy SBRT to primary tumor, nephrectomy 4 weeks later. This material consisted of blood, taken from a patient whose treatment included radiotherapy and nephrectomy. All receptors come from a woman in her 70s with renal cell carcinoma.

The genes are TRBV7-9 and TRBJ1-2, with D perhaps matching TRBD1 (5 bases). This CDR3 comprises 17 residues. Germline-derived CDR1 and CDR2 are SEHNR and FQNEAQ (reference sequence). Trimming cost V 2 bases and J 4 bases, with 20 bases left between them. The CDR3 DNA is TGTGCCAGCAGCTTAAGCCGTCCCGGGGGGGGAATCTATGGCTACACCTTC. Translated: CASSLSRPGGGIYGYTF.

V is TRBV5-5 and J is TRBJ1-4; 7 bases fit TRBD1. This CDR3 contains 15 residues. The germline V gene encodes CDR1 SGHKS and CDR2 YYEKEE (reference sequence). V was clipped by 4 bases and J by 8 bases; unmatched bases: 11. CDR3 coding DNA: TGTGCCAGCAGCCTAGATGGCAGGGGGGACGAAAAACTGTTTTTT. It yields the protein CASSLDGRGDEKLFF.

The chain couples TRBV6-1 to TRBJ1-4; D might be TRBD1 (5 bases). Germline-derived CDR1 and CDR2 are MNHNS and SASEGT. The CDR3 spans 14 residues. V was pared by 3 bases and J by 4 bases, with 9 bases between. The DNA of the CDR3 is TGTGCCAGCAGTGACAACAGGATTAATGAAAAACTGTTTTTT. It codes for CASSDNRINEKLFF.

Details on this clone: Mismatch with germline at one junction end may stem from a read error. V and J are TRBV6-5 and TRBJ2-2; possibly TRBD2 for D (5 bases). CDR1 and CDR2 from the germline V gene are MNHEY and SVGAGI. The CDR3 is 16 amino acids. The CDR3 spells CASTYYEGRPTGELFF. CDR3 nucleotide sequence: TGTGCCAGCACTTACTACGAGGGCAGGCCCACCGGGGAGCTGTTTTTT.

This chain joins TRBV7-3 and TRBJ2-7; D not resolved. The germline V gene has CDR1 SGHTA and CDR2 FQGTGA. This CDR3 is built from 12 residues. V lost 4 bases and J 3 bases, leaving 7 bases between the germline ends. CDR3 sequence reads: CASSSQIYEQYF. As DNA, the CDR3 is TGTGCCAGCAGCTCCCAGATCTACGAGCAGTACTTC. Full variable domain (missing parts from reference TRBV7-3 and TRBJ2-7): GAGVSQTPSNKVTEKGKYVELRCDPISGHTALYWYRQSLGQGPEFLIYFQGTGAADDSGLPNDRFFAVRPEGSVSTLKIQRTERGDSAVYLCASSSQIYEQYFGPGTRLTVT.

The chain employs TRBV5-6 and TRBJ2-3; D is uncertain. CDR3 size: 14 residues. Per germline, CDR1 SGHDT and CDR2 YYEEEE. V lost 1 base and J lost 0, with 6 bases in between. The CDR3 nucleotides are TGTGCCAGCAGCTTGATTAGGAGCACAGATACGCAGTATTTT. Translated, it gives CASSLIRSTDTQYF.

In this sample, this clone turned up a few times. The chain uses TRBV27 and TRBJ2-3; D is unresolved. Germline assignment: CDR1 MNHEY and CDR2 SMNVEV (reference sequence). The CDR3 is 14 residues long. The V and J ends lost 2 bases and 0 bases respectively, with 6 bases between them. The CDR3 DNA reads TGTGCCAGCAGTTTAGTCGGGAGCACAGATACGCAGTATTTT. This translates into CASSLVGSTDTQYF.

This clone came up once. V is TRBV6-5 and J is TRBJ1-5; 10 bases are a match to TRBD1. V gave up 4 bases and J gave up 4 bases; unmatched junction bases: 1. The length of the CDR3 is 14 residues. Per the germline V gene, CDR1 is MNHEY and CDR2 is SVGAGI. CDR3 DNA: TGTGCCAGCAGTTTGGGACAGGGGAATCAGCCCCAGCATTTT. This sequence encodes CASSLGQGNQPQHF.

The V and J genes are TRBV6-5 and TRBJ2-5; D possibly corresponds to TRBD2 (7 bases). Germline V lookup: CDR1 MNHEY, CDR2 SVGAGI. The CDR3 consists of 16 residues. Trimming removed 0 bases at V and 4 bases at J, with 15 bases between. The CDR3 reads CASSYSTGGRPETQYF. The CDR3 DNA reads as TGTGCCAGCAGTTACTCGACGGGGGGCCGCCCAGAGACCCAGTACTTC.

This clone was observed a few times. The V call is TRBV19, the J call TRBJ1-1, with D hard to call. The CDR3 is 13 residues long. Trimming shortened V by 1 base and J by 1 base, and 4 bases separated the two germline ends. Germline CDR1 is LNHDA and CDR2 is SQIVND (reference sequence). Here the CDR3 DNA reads TGTGCCAGTAGTATAGCACGGAACACTGAAGCTTTCTTT. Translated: CASSIARNTEAFF.

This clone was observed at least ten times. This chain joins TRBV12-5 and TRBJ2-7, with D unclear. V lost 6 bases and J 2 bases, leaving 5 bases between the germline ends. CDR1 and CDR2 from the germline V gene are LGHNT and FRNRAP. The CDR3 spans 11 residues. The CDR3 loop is CASGTPYEQYF. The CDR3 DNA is TGTGCTAGTGGCACCCCCTACGAGCAGTACTTC.